In this sample, the clone carrying this T cell receptor (beta chain) turned up once. These data originate in a study of CD8+ T cells in alopecia areata. Sequencing relied on a cDNA template that was reverse transcribed from extracted RNA. Only in-frame clones appear in the TCRdb table, and some are missing; sequencing was by immunoSEQ multiplex PCR. The table includes some 170,000 clones, approximately 55% detected once. Treatment denoted: oral pan-JAK inhibitor, 5-10 mg twice daily. Trimming took off 6 bases at V and 7 bases at J, with 15 bases between the two ends. The CDR3 covers 13 residues. Germline V gene data show CDR1 as GTSNPN and CDR2 as SVGIG (reference sequence).

The V call is TRBV30, the J call TRBJ1-4; weak D call: TRBD1 (5 bases). The sequence was collected from a human donor with alopecia areata. The sample consisted of CD8+ T cells sorted from blood, taken at week 24, from a patient treated with tofacitinib. CDR3 loop: CACSTAGVEKLFF. DNA of the CDR3: TGTGCCTGCTCGACAGCGGGTGTTGAAAAACTGTTTTTT.